Below, 29 T cell receptor beta chains from the same sample are listed, as sequenced in a study of CD8 T cells in ankylosing spondylitis (dated by TCRdb to 2016 to 2017). The protocol used for the library was 5' RACE. The sequencer listed for this sample is Illumina HiSeq 2500. The public reads were reprocessed in TCRdb via fastp at Q25 and MiXCR, keeping in-frame beta chains. For every CDR3 protein sequence, its rows merge into one entry that carries the most common genes and DNA. The sample table holds about 250,000 distinct CDR3 sequences, of which roughly a tenth were seen once. The ten biggest clones cover about 2.5% of the sample. The sequenced sample consisted of blood, either unsorted or a sorted T cell fraction (not recorded which). The source of these receptors is a male donor with ankylosing spondylitis or in good health (not recorded which).

This clonotype was counted many times. The rearrangement links TRBV25-1 to TRBJ1-3, with unresolved D. The germline gives CDR1 MGHDK, CDR2 SYGVNS. This CDR3 comprises 15 residues. Trimming pared 4 bases from V and 5 bases from J, leaving 15 bases between. CDR3 region: CASSGTASLRNTIYF. CDR3 bases: TGTGCCAGCAGTGGGACGGCTTCTCTAAGAAACACCATATATTTT.

V is TRBV18 and J is TRBJ2-1; TRBD1 aligns across 8 bases. The junction had 4 bases not matched to a gene; V was cut back by 10 bases and J by 2 bases. Germline V CDR1 and CDR2: KGHSH, LQKENI. There are 13 residues in the CDR3. The CDR3: CATQGATYNEQFF. The DNA for the CDR3 is TGTGCCACCCAGGGGGCCACCTACAATGAGCAGTTCTTC.

This clonotype was found once. The chain recombines TRBV19 with TRBJ2-2; 9 bases align to TRBD2. The CDR3 is 18 amino acids. With 3 bases clipped from V and 8 bases from J, the junction kept 16 bases outside the gene matches. The germline CDR1 and CDR2 sequences are LNHDA and SQIVND (reference sequence). The CDR3, as DNA: TGTGCCAGTAGTATGGGGCGGGGGGGCCTGGTTTTCAGTGGGGAGCTGTTTTTT. Residues: CASSMGRGGLVFSGELFF.

The sample holds many counts of this clonotype. CDR3: CASSLGSGATAGTQYF. In DNA, the CDR3 is TGTGCCAGCAGCTTGGGTAGCGGGGCCACCGCGGGGACCCAGTACTTC. The V gene is TRBV5-5, the J gene TRBJ2-5; 8 nucleotides align to TRBD2. The CDR3 covers 16 residues. Germline CDR1 is SGHKS and CDR2 is YYEKEE (reference sequence). The V gene end was trimmed by 0 bases and the J gene end by 7 bases; junction bases not matched to a gene: 11. The entire variable domain, with the rest obtained from reference TRBV5-5 and TRBJ2-5, is as follows: DAGVTQSPTHLIKTRGQQVTLRCSPISGHKSVSWYQQVLGQGPQFIFQYYEKEERGRGNFPDRFSARQFPNYSSELNVNALLLGDSALYLCASSLGSGATAGTQYFGPGTRLLVL.

The sample holds many counts of this clonotype. The chain is built from TRBV4-1 and TRBJ1-1; the D gene is possibly TRBD1 (5 bases). Germline-derived CDR1 and CDR2 are MGHRA and YSYEKL. V was trimmed by 3 bases and J by 3 bases, leaving 11 bases between them. The CDR3 is 14 residues long. DNA for the CDR3: TGCGCCAGCAGCCAGCCGGGGCAGCACACTGAAGCTTTCTTT. This encodes CASSQPGQHTEAFF.

This clonotype was observed many times. This chain connects TRBV19 to TRBJ2-3, with D perhaps matching TRBD1 or TRBD2 (6 bases each). V shed 3 bases and J shed 6 bases, with 19 bases lying between them. This CDR3 comprises 16 residues. CDR1 LNHDA and CDR2 SQIVND come from the germline V gene (reference sequence). The CDR3 region is CASSIKGGGGADTQYF. CDR3 bases: TGTGCCAGTAGTATTAAGGGAGGAGGGGGAGCGGATACGCAGTATTTT. Supplemented by reference TRBV19 and TRBJ2-3, the full variable domain reads DGGITQSPKYLFRKEGQNVTLSCEQNLNHDAMYWYRQDPGQGLRLIYYSQIVNDFQKGDIAEGYSVSREKKESFPLTVTSAQKNPTAFYLCASSIKGGGGADTQYFGPGTRLTVL.

This clonotype was observed at least ten times. The V gene is TRBV5-1, the J gene TRBJ2-3, with 9 positions matching TRBD1. The junction had 8 bases not matched to a gene; V was cut back by 4 bases and J by 5 bases. Germline values: CDR1 SGHRS, CDR2 YFSETQ. This CDR3 has 15 amino acids. CDR3 sequence (DNA): TGCGCCAGCAGCCCGGGACAGGGAGAGATAGATACGCAGTATTTT. It translates to CASSPGQGEIDTQYF.

At least ten counts were recorded for this clonotype. The chain employs TRBV7-9 and TRBJ1-4, with 10 bases that match TRBD1. CDR3 size: 14 residues. The V segment lost 5 bases and the J segment 6 bases; nucleotides outside the gene matches: 3. Germline CDR1 reads SEHNR; CDR2 reads FQNEAQ (reference sequence). CDR3 coding DNA: TGTGCCAGCAGCCCCGGGACAGGGGATGAAAAACTGTTTTTT. Its translation: CASSPGTGDEKLFF.

There are many counts of this clonotype. The chain combines TRBV7-2 with TRBJ2-1, with TRBD1 identical over 11 bases. This CDR3 has 16 amino acids. Per the germline V gene, CDR1 is SGHTA and CDR2 is FQGNSA. J lost 9 bases, V lost 1 base, and 8 bases had no gene match. The CDR3 sequence: CASSLVGTGGSGEQFF. CDR3 DNA: TGTGCCAGCAGCTTAGTGGGGACAGGGGGTTCGGGTGAGCAGTTCTTC.

This clonotype was seen at least ten times. CDR3 in DNA: TGTGCCAGTAGAGCGGGAGTGGTAATCTACGAGCAGTTCTTC. It specifies CASRAGVVIYEQFF. This chain connects TRBV2 to TRBJ2-1; 8 bases agree with TRBD2. Germline V CDR1 and CDR2: SNHLY, FYNNEI. The CDR3 loop spans 14 amino acids. The J segment lost 10 bases and the V segment lost 9 bases, leaving 14 bases of the junction unmatched.

This chain connects TRBV27 to TRBJ2-7; 12 nucleotides match TRBD2. V dropped 6 bases and J dropped 2; count of bases not matched to a gene: 2. CDR3 length: 14 amino acids. Germline CDR1 is MNHEY and CDR2 is SMNVEV (reference sequence). The CDR3 DNA follows: TGTGCCAGCAGCCCTAGCGGGGGGGCCTACGAGCAGTACTTC. Encoded protein: CASSPSGGAYEQYF.

This clonotype occurred many times. The chain employs TRBV5-1 and TRBJ2-7, with 12 bases lining up with TRBD1. The CDR3 is 16 amino acids. Germline values: CDR1 SGHRS, CDR2 YFSETQ. The ends lost 4 bases at V and 2 bases at J; junction bases unmatched: 7. CDR3 DNA sequence: TGCGCCAGCAGCAAGGGACAGGGGGCAAGAACCTACGAGCAGTACTTC. This gives the protein CASSKGQGARTYEQYF.

This clonotype was recorded many times. The chain joins TRBV10-3 to TRBJ2-1; 8 nucleotides line up with TRBD2. Trimming removed 7 bases from V and 3 bases from J; junction bases left unmatched: 2. CDR3 length: 13 residues. Germline lookup yields CDR1 ENHRY and CDR2 SYGVKD. CDR3 nucleotide sequence: TGTGCCATCACAGCGGGGGACTACAATGAGCAGTTCTTC. Translating gives CAITAGDYNEQFF.

Many counts were recorded for this clonotype. This chain joins TRBV5-1 and TRBJ2-4; D gene unclear. Trimming pared 5 bases from V and 8 bases from J, leaving 17 bases between. CDR3 length: 14 amino acids. Per germline, CDR1 SGHRS and CDR2 YFSETQ. For the CDR3, the DNA is TGCGCCAGCAGTGTTCCGGAGATGGTAGACATTCAGTACTTC. Translated, it gives CASSVPEMVDIQYF.

In this sample, this clonotype turned up many times. The chain is built from TRBV4-1 and TRBJ2-2, with TRBD2 matching over 9 bases. After removal of 3 bases from V and 3 bases from J, the junction contained 5 bases not matched to a gene. CDR1 is MGHRA, CDR2 YSYEKL, per germline. The CDR3 loop spans 16 amino acids. The CDR3, as DNA: TGCGCCAGCAGCCATCCGCGGGGGGGGTACACCGGGGAGCTGTTTTTT. This sequence encodes CASSHPRGGYTGELFF.

This clonotype has at least ten counts. The chain couples TRBV20-1 to TRBJ2-1; 9 bases line up with TRBD2. The germline CDR1 and CDR2 sequences are DFQATT and SNEGSKA (reference sequence). Germline trimming cut 2 bases from V and 5 bases from J; bases unmatched to any gene: 7. The CDR3 has 15 residues. The CDR3 DNA sequence: TGCAGTGCTAGAAATGGGGCGGGGGGGCACAATGAGCAGTTCTTC. Residues: CSARNGAGGHNEQFF.

This clonotype was seen only a few times. The rearrangement uses TRBV5-1 and TRBJ2-5, with D perhaps given as TRBD1 or TRBD2 (5 bases each). In germline, CDR1 is SGHRS, CDR2 YFSETQ. The CDR3 covers 14 residues. V shed 4 bases and J shed 2 bases, with 12 bases lying between them. CDR3 sequence reads: CASSRDGPQETQYF. The DNA of the CDR3 is TGCGCCAGCAGCAGGGACGGTCCTCAAGAGACCCAGTACTTC.

This clonotype was counted at least ten times. The chain joins TRBV10-3 to TRBJ1-2; D is perhaps TRBD1 (6 bases). Germline values: CDR1 ENHRY, CDR2 SYGVKD. V was cut by 5 bases and J by 2 bases, with 9 bases left in between. The CDR3 totals 13 residues. This CDR3 is CAISLQGNYGYTF. CDR3 DNA: TGTGCCATCAGTCTTCAGGGGAACTATGGCTACACCTTC.

This clonotype has at least ten counts. The chain recombines TRBV27 with TRBJ1-2; D is unclear. Germline values: CDR1 MNHEY, CDR2 SMNVEV (reference sequence). The CDR3 is made up of 15 amino acids. The V and J ends lost 3 bases and 7 bases respectively, with 18 bases between them. The CDR3 sequence is CASSFSSTSPGGYTF. The CDR3 nucleotides read TGTGCCAGCAGTTTTTCCAGTACTTCTCCGGGTGGCTACACCTTC.

The chain combines TRBV29-1 with TRBJ1-1, with TRBD1 matching over 7 bases. Germline CDR1 and CDR2: SQVTM and ANQGSEA. With V trimmed by 7 bases and J by 0 bases, 2 bases remained unmatched. CDR3 length equals 12 residues. The CDR3 DNA follows: TGCAGCGGCGACAGGGTGAACACTGAAGCTTTCTTT. Translated: CSGDRVNTEAFF.

A note on this clonotype: The junction shows a germline mismatch at one end, possibly a read error. The rearrangement joins TRBV7-9 to TRBJ2-1, with D maybe TRBD2 (6 bases). Germline lookup yields CDR1 SEHNR and CDR2 FQNEAQ (reference sequence). This CDR3 spans 15 amino acids. The DNA for the CDR3 is TGTGCCAGCAGCACGTCCGGGACTCCGGGAATGAGCAGTCTCTTC. Residues: CASSTSGTPGMSSLF.

This clonotype was counted at least ten times. The gene calls are TRBV6-1 and TRBJ1-1; possible D gene TRBD1, 5 bases. The germline CDR1 and CDR2 sequences are MNHNS and SASEGT. CDR3 size: 13 residues. The V and J ends lost 8 bases and 3 bases respectively, with 13 bases between them. CDR3 amino acids: CASGSDSYTEAFF. The CDR3 bases are TGTGCCAGCGGTAGCGACAGTTACACTGAAGCTTTCTTT.

The chain combines TRBV7-2 with TRBJ1-1, with TRBD1 as a possible D gene (5 bases). The V gene's germline CDR1 is SGHTA and CDR2 FQGNSA. This CDR3 has 14 amino acids. The V end was cut by 4 bases, the J end by 1 base, with 10 bases between. The CDR3 is CASSSHGGNTEAFF. CDR3 nucleotide sequence: TGTGCCAGCAGCTCCCACGGGGGGAACACTGAAGCTTTCTTT. The entire variable domain, with the rest obtained from reference TRBV7-2 and TRBJ1-1, is as follows: GAGVSQSPSNKVTEKGKDVELRCDPISGHTALYWYRQSLGQGLEFLIYFQGNSAPDKSGLPSDRFSAERTGGSVSTLTIQRTQQEDSAVYLCASSSHGGNTEAFFGQGTRLTVV.

This clonotype was found many times. V usage is TRBV10-3 and J usage is TRBJ1-5, with D maybe TRBD1 (6 bases). Germline CDR1 is ENHRY and CDR2 is SYGVKD. This CDR3 is 14 amino acids long. V gave up 3 bases and J gave up 6 bases, with 12 bases separating them. In DNA, the CDR3 is TGTGCCATCAGTGAAGTACAGGGAATTCAGCCCCAGCATTTT. It yields the protein CAISEVQGIQPQHF.

In its sample, this clonotype was seen many times. The rearrangement links TRBV6-5 to TRBJ2-5, with a possible D match to TRBD1 (5 bases). V was clipped by 7 bases and J by 6 bases, with 9 bases between them. The CDR3 spans 11 residues. In germline, CDR1 is MNHEY, CDR2 SVGAGI. As DNA, the CDR3 is TGTGCCAGCACGGACAAACAGACCCAGTACTTC. It is translated as CASTDKQTQYF.

This chain uses TRBV20-1 with TRBJ2-1; D gene unclear. The CDR3 totals 13 residues. CDR1 and CDR2 from the germline V gene are DFQATT and SNEGSKA (reference sequence). The V end was cut by 2 bases, the J end by 12 bases, with 17 bases between. CDR3 sequence: CSARPTTELGQFF. CDR3 sequence (DNA): TGCAGTGCTAGACCAACGACGGAGTTAGGGCAGTTCTTC.

In its sample, this clonotype was seen many times. The chain has TRBV7-6 and TRBJ2-1, with TRBD1 matching over 8 bases. Germline lookup yields CDR1 SGHVS and CDR2 FNYEAQ. The junction had 6 bases not matched to a gene; V was cut back by 1 base and J by 7 bases. The CDR3 loop spans 15 amino acids. The CDR3 protein is CASSLGLDRDNEQFF. The CDR3, as DNA: TGTGCCAGCAGCTTAGGCTTGGACAGGGATAATGAGCAGTTCTTC.

This clonotype was seen many times. The rearrangement joins TRBV20-1 to TRBJ1-2; D is ambiguous. CDR1 and CDR2 from the germline V gene are DFQATT and SNEGSKA (reference sequence). The germline V and J ends were trimmed by 5 bases and 13 bases, with 20 bases remaining between them. This CDR3 comprises 12 residues. The CDR3 DNA reads TGCAGTGCTCTCATACCTGGGATGCGGGGCACCTTC. This encodes CSALIPGMRGTF.

There are many counts of this clonotype. The gene calls are TRBV12-3 or TRBV12-4 and TRBJ2-7; D is undetermined. The CDR3 spans 12 residues. V lost 4 bases, J lost 8 bases, and 12 bases lay in between. The CDR3 coding sequence is TGTGCCAGCAGTTCCGAGCCTAGAAAGCAGTACTTC. This encodes CASSSEPRKQYF.